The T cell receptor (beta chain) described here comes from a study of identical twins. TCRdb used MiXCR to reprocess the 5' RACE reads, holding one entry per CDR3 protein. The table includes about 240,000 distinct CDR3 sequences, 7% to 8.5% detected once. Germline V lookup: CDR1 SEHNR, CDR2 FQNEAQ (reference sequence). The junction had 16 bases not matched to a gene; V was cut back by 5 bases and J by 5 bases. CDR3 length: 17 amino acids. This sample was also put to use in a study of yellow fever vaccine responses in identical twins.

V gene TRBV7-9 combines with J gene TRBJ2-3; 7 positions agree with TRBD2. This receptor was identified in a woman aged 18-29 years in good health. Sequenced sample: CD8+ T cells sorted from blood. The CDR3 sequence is CASSPYWVAGEKDTQYF. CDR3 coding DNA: TGTGCCAGCAGCCCTTATTGGGTTGCGGGAGAAAAAGATACGCAGTATTTT.